The next 16 T cell receptor beta chains were all read from a single sample in a study of cytomegalovirus exposure and HLA in healthy donors. PCR employed 60 Vbeta and 13 Jbeta primers. Libraries were prepared by immunoSEQ multiplex PCR; TCRdb keeps only in-frame clonotypes and omits some of them. The table records tens of thousands of clones, 6.5% to 8% of them present only once. Sequences were obtained from PBMCs. The receptor set was obtained from a man in his forties or fifties in good health and CMV-seronegative.

The table lists this clone with a few counts. The CDR3: CASSLNREVTQYF. Written as DNA, the CDR3 is TGTGCCAGCAGCTTGAACCGGGAGGTGACCCAGTACTTC. The V gene is TRBV5-5, the J gene TRBJ2-5; 7 bases are shared with TRBD2. The V gene end was trimmed by 1 base and the J gene end by 7 bases; junction bases not matched to a gene: 4. The CDR3 loop spans 13 amino acids. CDR1 and CDR2 from the germline V gene are SGHKS and YYEKEE (reference sequence).

This clone has only a few counts. V is TRBV6-1 and J is TRBJ1-5; D may be TRBD1 (6 bases). CDR1 is MNHNS, CDR2 SASEGT, per germline. The length of the CDR3 is 15 residues. The V and J ends lost 3 bases and 4 bases respectively, with 13 bases between them. CDR3 in DNA: TGTGCCAGCAGTGAGGGCAGGGGACCTAATCAGCCCCAGCATTTT. Encoded protein: CASSEGRGPNQPQHF.

This clone has just a few counts. V is TRBV6-6 and J is TRBJ1-5; 7 bases align to TRBD1. V lost 6 bases to trimming and J lost 0 bases; unmatched junction nucleotides: 8. The CDR3 length is 16 residues. Germline lookup yields CDR1 MNHNY and CDR2 SVGAGI (reference sequence). For the CDR3, the DNA is TGTGCCAGCAGCTTGGACAGGAGGTATAGCAATCAGCCCCAGCATTTT. Translating gives CASSLDRRYSNQPQHF.

V usage is TRBV15 and J usage is TRBJ2-4, with a possible D match to TRBD2 (5 bases). Trimming shortened V by 0 bases and J by 1 base, and 13 bases separated the two germline ends. The germline V gene has CDR1 LNHNV and CDR2 YYDKDF (reference sequence). The CDR3 extends over 17 amino acids. The CDR3 loop reads CATSREWVAFAKNIQYF. In DNA form, the CDR3 reads TGTGCCACCAGCAGAGAGTGGGTAGCGTTTGCCAAAAACATTCAGTACTTC.

This clone was seen more than once but under ten times. The chain has TRBV6-4 and TRBJ2-1; 14 nucleotides line up with TRBD2. J gave up 5 bases and V 2 bases, and 11 bases lay outside the gene matches. CDR3 length equals 19 residues. Germline V gene lookup returns CDR1 MRHNA and CDR2 SNTAGT. The CDR3 protein is CASSDNYGTSGSAHNEQFF. CDR3 nucleotides: TGTGCCAGCAGTGACAACTACGGGACTAGCGGGAGTGCCCACAATGAGCAGTTCTTC.

This sequence joins TRBV19 and TRBJ1-2; 8 bases match TRBD1. The CDR3 runs 15 residues. Per the germline V gene, CDR1 is LNHDA and CDR2 is SQIVND (reference sequence). V dropped 6 bases and J dropped 6; count of bases not matched to a gene: 12. CDR3 sequence (DNA): TGTGCCAGTAGCTCTGACCAGGGGGCGCGGAATGGCTACACCTTC. Translation: CASSSDQGARNGYTF.

The chain joins TRBV7-2 to TRBJ2-7, with D possibly TRBD1 on 5 matching bases. The V gene's germline CDR1 is SGHTA and CDR2 FQGNSA. Between the trimmed V and J ends, which lost 8 bases and 5 bases, there was a span of 13 bases. This CDR3 region has 12 residues. In DNA form, the CDR3 reads TGTGCCAGCGGGCAGGGAATGAACGAGCAGTACTTC. Protein: CASGQGMNEQYF.

This clone was detected a few times. V and J are TRBV28 and TRBJ2-5, with 9 bases that match TRBD1. Unmatched junction bases numbered 5, after V lost 4 bases and J lost 5 bases. The CDR3 is made up of 14 amino acids. Germline lookup yields CDR1 MDHEN and CDR2 SYDVKM. The CDR3, as DNA: TGTGCCAGCAGTTCACAGGGGGCTAGCGAGACCCAGTACTTC. This gives the protein CASSSQGASETQYF.

This chain links TRBV21-1 with TRBJ1-2. TRBV21-1 is a recognized pseudogene. The CDR3 loop spans 14 amino acids. The CDR3 DNA reads TGTGCCAGCACGGGGGGGGGTCCTAACTATGGCTACACCTTC. This translates into CASTGGGPNYGYTF.

V usage is TRBV6-1 and J usage is TRBJ1-1, with D perhaps TRBD1 (5 bases). The length of the CDR3 is 13 residues. The V gene lost 7 bases and the J gene lost 5 bases, with 14 bases spanning the gap. Per germline, CDR1 MNHNS and CDR2 SASEGT. The CDR3 protein is CASTLMTETEAFF. CDR3 DNA: TGTGCCAGCACTCTCATGACAGAGACTGAAGCTTTCTTT.

This clone showed up just a few times. The chain couples TRBV6-4 to TRBJ2-1; 10 nucleotides align to TRBD2. V shed 6 bases and J 6 bases; nucleotides not matched to a gene: 5. Germline V gives CDR1 MRHNA, CDR2 SNTAGT. The CDR3 loop spans 14 amino acids. The CDR3 region is CASRRLAGANEQFF. CDR3 nucleotides: TGTGCCAGCAGAAGACTAGCGGGTGCCAATGAGCAGTTCTTC.

The chain uses TRBV27 and TRBJ1-6; tentatively, D is TRBD1 (5 bases). V was trimmed by 0 bases and J by 13 bases, leaving 10 bases between them. Per the germline V gene, CDR1 is MNHEY and CDR2 is SMNVEV (reference sequence). This CDR3 contains 13 residues. This CDR3 is CASSLSGQGPLHF. The CDR3 DNA is TGTGCCAGCAGTTTATCAGGGCAGGGCCCCCTCCACTTT.

This clone was picked up a small number of times. The V and J genes are TRBV12-5 and TRBJ2-6; unclear D gene. The length of the CDR3 is 13 residues. Per germline, CDR1 LGHNT and CDR2 FRNRAP. Trimming left V 6 bases short and J 0 bases short, with 3 bases between. DNA of the CDR3: TGTGCTAGTGGACTCTCTGGGGCCAACGTCCTGACTTTC. This codes for CASGLSGANVLTF. Supplemented by reference TRBV12-5 and TRBJ2-6, the full variable domain reads DARVTQTPRHKVTEMGQEVTMRCQPILGHNTVFWYRQTMMQGLELLAYFRNRAPLDDSGMPKDRFSAEMPDATLATLKIQPSEPRDSAVYFCASGLSGANVLTFGAGSRLTVL.

This clone occurred a few times. The chain has TRBV5-6 and TRBJ2-1; tentative D call: TRBD2 (5 bases). Germline V CDR1 and CDR2: SGHDT, YYEEEE. The CDR3 covers 13 residues. V was clipped by 5 bases and J by 4 bases, with 10 bases between them. The CDR3 region is CASRVRGYNEQFF. The CDR3 DNA is TGTGCCAGCAGGGTCCGGGGATACAATGAGCAGTTCTTC.

The chain uses TRBV28 and TRBJ2-7, with 9 bases aligning to TRBD2. Germline V CDR1 and CDR2: MDHEN, SYDVKM. The CDR3 contains 15 residues. V was clipped by 4 bases and J by 0 bases; unmatched bases: 4. CDR3 DNA sequence: TGTGCCAGCAGTTCCCTAGCGGGGAGCTCCTACGAGCAGTACTTC. It encodes CASSSLAGSSYEQYF. Filled out from reference TRBV28 and TRBJ2-7, the complete variable domain reads DVKVTQSSRYLVKRTGEKVFLECVQDMDHENMFWYRQDPGLGLRLIYFSYDVKMKEKGDIPEGYSVSREKKERFSLILESASTNQTSMYLCASSSLAGSSYEQYFGPGTRLTVT.

Regarding this clone: The same CDR3 also results from other DNA sequences found in this sample. The V call is TRBV5-1, the J call TRBJ2-7; 8 bases fit TRBD1. V shed 4 bases, J shed 4 bases, and the junction held 7 bases outside the gene matches. Germline V gene sequence: CDR1 SGHRS, CDR2 YFSETQ. The CDR3 has 14 residues. Here the CDR3 DNA reads TGCGCCAGCAGCCCCGGACAGGGTGGGTACGAGCAGTACTTC. This codes for CASSPGQGGYEQYF.